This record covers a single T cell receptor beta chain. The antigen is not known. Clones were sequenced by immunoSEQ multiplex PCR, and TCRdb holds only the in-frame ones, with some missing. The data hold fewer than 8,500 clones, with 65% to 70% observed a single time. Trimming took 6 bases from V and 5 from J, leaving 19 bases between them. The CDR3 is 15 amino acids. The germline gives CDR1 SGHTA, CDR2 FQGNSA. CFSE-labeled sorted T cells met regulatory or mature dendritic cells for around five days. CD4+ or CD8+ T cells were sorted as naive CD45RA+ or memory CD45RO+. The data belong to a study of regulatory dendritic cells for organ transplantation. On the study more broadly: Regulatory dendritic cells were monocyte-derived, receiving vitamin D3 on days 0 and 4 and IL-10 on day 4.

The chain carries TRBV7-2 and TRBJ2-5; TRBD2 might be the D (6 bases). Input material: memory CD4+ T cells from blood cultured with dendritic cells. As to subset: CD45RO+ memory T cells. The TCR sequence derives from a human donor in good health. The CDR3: CASRPPFAGKETQYF. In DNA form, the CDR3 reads TGTGCCAGCAGGCCCCCCTTCGCGGGGAAGGAGACCCAGTACTTC.